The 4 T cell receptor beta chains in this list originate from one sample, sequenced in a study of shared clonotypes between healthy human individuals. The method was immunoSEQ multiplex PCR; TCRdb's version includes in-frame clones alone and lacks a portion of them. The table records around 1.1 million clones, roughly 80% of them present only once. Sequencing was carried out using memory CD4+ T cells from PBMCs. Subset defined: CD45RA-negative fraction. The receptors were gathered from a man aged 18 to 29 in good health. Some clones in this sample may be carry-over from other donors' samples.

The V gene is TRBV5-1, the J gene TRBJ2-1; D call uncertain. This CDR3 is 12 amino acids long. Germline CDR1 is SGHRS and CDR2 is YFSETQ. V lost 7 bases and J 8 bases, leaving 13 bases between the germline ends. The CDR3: CASVGVGDEQFF. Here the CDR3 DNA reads TGCGCCAGCGTGGGTGTTGGCGATGAGCAGTTCTTC.

The CDR3, as DNA: TGTGCCAGCAGCGTAGCCGGACAGGGAATAGATACGCAGTATTTT. It codes for CASSVAGQGIDTQYF. V usage is TRBV9 and J usage is TRBJ2-3; TRBD1 agrees at 8 bases. J lost 5 bases, V lost 0 bases, and 5 bases had no gene match. The germline gives CDR1 SGDLS, CDR2 YYNGEE. CDR3 length: 15 residues. Combining the CDR3 with reference TRBV9 and TRBJ2-3 gives the whole variable domain DSGVTQTPKHLITATGQRVTLRCSPRSGDLSVYWYQQSLDQGLQFLIQYYNGEERAKGNILERFSAQQFPDLHSELNLSSLELGDSALYFCASSVAGQGIDTQYFGPGTRLTVL.

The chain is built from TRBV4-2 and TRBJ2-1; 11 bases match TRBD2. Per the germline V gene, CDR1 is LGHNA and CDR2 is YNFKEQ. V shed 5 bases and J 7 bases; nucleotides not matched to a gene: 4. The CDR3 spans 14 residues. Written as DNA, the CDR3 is TGTGCCAGCAGCTTAGCGGGAGGGCCGAATGAGCAGTTCTTC. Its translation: CASSLAGGPNEQFF.

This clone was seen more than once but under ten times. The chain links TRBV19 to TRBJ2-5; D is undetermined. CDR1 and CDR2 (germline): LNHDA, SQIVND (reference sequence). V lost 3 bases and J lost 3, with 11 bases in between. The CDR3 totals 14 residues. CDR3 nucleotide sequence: TGTGCCAGTAGTATTTCGGGCCCAAAAGAGACCCAGTACTTC. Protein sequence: CASSISGPKETQYF.